The 25 T cell receptor beta chains below all came from one sample that was sequenced in a study of T cells in women clearing cervical HPV infection. Only in-frame clones appear in the TCRdb table, and some are missing; sequencing was by immunoSEQ multiplex PCR. In total, the table holds about 14,000 clones. Sequenced input: blood buffy coat. The receptors were gathered from a woman aged 18 to 75 with a cervical HPV16 infection that either progressed to CIN3+ or cleared (not recorded which).

Note on this clone: With the read ending 3 residues before the CDR3 end, the germline J gene is used to fill in that end. The chain combines TRBV29-1 with TRBJ1-1; TRBD1 aligns across 9 bases. J was trimmed by 0 bases and V by 3 bases; bases with no gene match: 5. Germline V gene lookup returns CDR1 SQVTM and CDR2 ANQGSEA. This CDR3 has 15 residues. The CDR3 is CSVEGQGFMNTEAFF. The CDR3 DNA, read in part, is TGCAGCGTTGAGGGACAGGGTTTCATGAACACTGAA. Drawing the rest from reference TRBV29-1 and TRBJ1-1, the complete variable domain is SAVISQKPSRDICQRGTSLTIQCQVDSQVTMMFWYRQQPGQSLTLIATANQGSEATYESGFVIDKFPISRPNLTFSTLTVSNMSPEDSSIYLCSVEGQGFMNTEAFFGQGTRLTVV.

Regarding this clone: The read ends 3 residues early relative to the CDR3; the germline J gene fills the gap. The chain uses TRBV19 and TRBJ1-2; 12 bases fit TRBD1. CDR3 length: 17 residues. The V segment lost 4 bases and the J segment 4 bases; nucleotides outside the gene matches: 10. Germline CDR1 LNHDA, CDR2 SQIVND (reference sequence). CDR3 protein: CASSTRDRGLYVYGYTF. Incomplete CDR3 DNA: TGTGCCAGTAGTACACGGGACAGGGGGCTGTACGTCTATGGC.

As for this clone: The sequence runs out 3 residues before the end of the CDR3; the remainder is reconstructed from the germline J gene. The chain links TRBV15 to TRBJ2-4, with D possibly being TRBD2 (6 bases). From germline, CDR1 is LNHNV and CDR2 YYDKDF (reference sequence). The CDR3 contains 14 residues. Deletions cut 6 bases from V and 6 bases from J, with 15 bases between. The CDR3 sequence: CATRNAMGGNIQYF. The part of the CDR3 DNA that was read is TGTGCCACCAGAAACGCCATGGGGGGAAACATT.

Concerning this clone itself: The read finishes 3 residues shy of the CDR3 end, and the germline J gene is used to complete it. The chain links TRBV2 to TRBJ2-5; 7 bases agree with TRBD1. V shed 6 bases, J shed 3 bases, and the junction held 10 bases outside the gene matches. Germline CDR1 reads SNHLY; CDR2 reads FYNNEI. CDR3 length equals 15 residues. Here the CDR3 reads CASSPIGQEEETQYF. The covered CDR3 bases are TGTGCCAGCAGCCCCATTGGACAGGAAGAAGAGACC.

Judged by frequency, this clone is large (0.1 to 1%). The read is 3 residues too short to cover the CDR3 end, so that end is filled in from the germline J gene. This chain joins TRBV20-1 and TRBJ2-4, with 8 bases lining up with TRBD2. The CDR3 totals 15 residues. The V gene's germline CDR1 is DFQATT and CDR2 SNEGSKA (reference sequence). J was trimmed by 7 bases and V by 0 bases; bases with no gene match: 8. The sequenced part of the CDR3 DNA is TGCAGTGCTAGAGATCTCACGGGGGGGCCGAACATT. Translation gives CSARDLTGGPNI. The full CDR3 protein is CSARDLTGGPNIQYF.

About this clone itself: The CDR3 extends 3 residues past the end of the read, so its final part is completed from the germline J gene. This chain links TRBV2 with TRBJ2-1; perhaps TRBD1 as D (6 bases). Germline V gene sequence: CDR1 SNHLY, CDR2 FYNNEI. The CDR3 consists of 15 residues. The V end lost 7 bases, the J end lost 6 bases, and 19 bases lay between the germline ends. Incomplete CDR3 DNA: TGTGCCAGCACAAAAACATACACAGGGTCCAATGAG. Its protein is CASTKTYTGSNE. The whole CDR3 is CASTKTYTGSNEQFF.

In regard to this clone: Read coverage stops 3 residues before the CDR3 terminus; the germline J gene supplies the remainder. V is TRBV29-1 and J is TRBJ1-2; 10 bases line up with TRBD1. Germline CDR1 SQVTM, CDR2 ANQGSEA. CDR3 length: 13 residues. The part of the CDR3 DNA that was read is TGCAGCGTTTTAACCGACAGGGGGCAAGGC. It codes for CSVLTDRGQG. The complete CDR3 sequence is CSVLTDRGQGYTF.

As concerns this clone: Coverage ceases 3 residues before the CDR3 finishes, and the germline J gene fills in the end. This sequence joins TRBV6-2 or TRBV6-3 and TRBJ2-7; 8 positions match TRBD1. The germline V gene has CDR1 MNHEY and CDR2 SVGEGT. The CDR3 sequence is 14 residues long. V trimming: 7 bases; J trimming: 3 bases; junction bases outside the gene matches: 8. The sequenced CDR3 bases are TGTGCCAGCACCTCAGGGGGCGTGGGCTACGAG. Its translation is CASTSGGVGYE. The complete CDR3 reads CASTSGGVGYEQYF.

With respect to this clone: The read falls 3 residues short of the CDR3 end, and the missing part is taken from the germline J gene. This chain joins TRBV7-2 and TRBJ1-2; a possible D gene is TRBD1 (5 bases). Germline-derived CDR1 and CDR2 are SGHTA and FQGNSA. The CDR3 totals 15 residues. CDR3 sequence: CASSRGLKWMSAYTF. The DNA read from the CDR3 is TGTGCCAGCAGCCGGGGACTTAAATGGATGAGTGCC.

With regard to this clone: The missing CDR3 end, 3 residues past where the read stops, is filled in from the germline J gene. V and J are TRBV11-2 and TRBJ2-2; unclear D gene. Trimming removed 0 bases at V and 7 bases at J, with 12 bases between. Germline loops: CDR1 SGHAT, CDR2 FQNNGV. The CDR3 has 15 residues. The CDR3 sequence is CASSLEYSSGGELFF. The part of the CDR3 DNA that was read is TGTGCCAGCAGCTTAGAATACAGCTCCGGCGGGGAG.

With respect to this clone: The DNA ends 3 residues before the CDR3 does, and the rest of the CDR3 is filled in from the germline J gene. The V gene is TRBV19, the J gene TRBJ1-4; no firm D call. Trimming took 3 bases from V and 3 from J, leaving 8 bases between them. The CDR3 is 14 amino acids. Germline V gene data show CDR1 as LNHDA and CDR2 as SQIVND (reference sequence). This CDR3 is CASSITGSNEKLFF. The CDR3 DNA, read in part, is TGTGCCAGTAGTATTACGGGGTCTAATGAAAAA.

Turning to this clone: The CDR3 goes on 3 residues after the read ends, and that part is filled in from the germline J gene. V gene TRBV19 combines with J gene TRBJ2-7, with 7 bases fitting TRBD1. The CDR3 is made up of 16 amino acids. With 3 bases clipped from V and 2 bases from J, the junction kept 10 bases outside the gene matches. Germline loops: CDR1 LNHDA, CDR2 SQIVND (reference sequence). The covered CDR3 bases are TGTGCCAGTAGTATGGGGGCCGGGACAGCAACCTACGAG. Its protein is CASSMGAGTATYE. The whole CDR3 region reads CASSMGAGTATYEQYF.

Turning to this clone: The read halts 3 residues ahead of the CDR3 end, with the missing end drawn from the germline J gene. The chain has TRBV5-1 and TRBJ1-2; D not certain. The CDR3 totals 13 residues. Per the germline V gene, CDR1 is SGHRS and CDR2 is YFSETQ. Trimming removed 3 bases at V and 4 bases at J, with 10 bases between. The CDR3 sequence: CASSYPTSYGYTF. CDR3 DNA (partial): TGCGCCAGCAGCTACCCGACAAGCTATGGC.

Points on this clone: The read terminates 3 residues before the CDR3 end, so the remaining end is supplied by the germline J gene. The chain recombines TRBV6-4 with TRBJ2-1; 7 nucleotides agree with TRBD1. CDR1 is MRHNA, CDR2 SNTAGT, per germline. Losses at the gene ends were 6 bases for V and 1 base for J; bases not matched to a gene: 9. The length of the CDR3 is 16 residues. The CDR3 sequence: CASSWGTALSYNEQFF. The DNA read from the CDR3 is TGTGCCAGCAGCTGGGGGACAGCCTTATCCTACAATGAG.

A word on this clone: The read finishes 3 residues shy of the CDR3 end, and the germline J gene is used to complete it. This rearrangement joins TRBV7-2 to TRBJ2-1; D gene uncertain. V was cut by 4 bases and J by 0 bases, with 10 bases left in between. This CDR3 comprises 15 residues. The germline CDR1 and CDR2 sequences are SGHTA and FQGNSA. The DNA read from the CDR3 is TGTGCCAGCAGCTACGACTGGAGCTCCTACAATGAG. Its protein is CASSYDWSSYNE. The entire CDR3 reads CASSYDWSSYNEQFF. The full variable domain, rest sourced from reference TRBV7-2 and TRBJ2-1, is GAGVSQSPSNKVTEKGKDVELRCDPISGHTALYWYRQSLGQGLEFLIYFQGNSAPDKSGLPSDRFSAERTGGSVSTLTIQRTQQEDSAVYLCASSYDWSSYNEQFFGPGTRLTVL.

A note on this clone: Coverage ceases 3 residues before the CDR3 finishes, and the germline J gene fills in the end. The rearrangement links TRBV7-9 to TRBJ1-2; D is possibly TRBD1 (5 bases). V lost 5 bases, J lost 3 bases, and 13 bases lay in between. This CDR3 region has 14 residues. Germline V CDR1 and CDR2: SEHNR, FQNEAQ (reference sequence). The DNA read from the CDR3 is TGTGCCAGCAGCGCGGGGGGGAAAGACTATGGC. Amino acid sequence: CASSAGGKDYG. Given in full, the CDR3 is CASSAGGKDYGYTF.

Points on this clone: The read finishes 3 residues shy of the CDR3 end, and the germline J gene is used to complete it. The chain uses TRBV29-1 and TRBJ2-1, with no clear D. Germline loops: CDR1 SQVTM, CDR2 ANQGSEA. Trimming took 5 bases from V and 7 from J, leaving 15 bases between them. This CDR3 comprises 13 residues. The covered CDR3 bases are TGCAGCGTTACTTCGCAGGTCGCTAATGAG. Its protein is CSVTSQVANE. The CDR3 as a whole reads CSVTSQVANEQFF.

A remark on this clone: Read data end 3 residues before the CDR3 end; the end is taken from the germline J gene. The V call is TRBV12-3 or TRBV12-4, the J call TRBJ2-7, with 11 bases matching TRBD1. The ends lost 0 bases at V and 5 bases at J; junction bases unmatched: 6. The length of the CDR3 is 16 residues. CDR3 sequence reads: CASSLAGTGGTHEQYF. The CDR3 DNA, read in part, is TGTGCCAGCAGTTTAGCTGGGACAGGGGGTACCCACGAG.

Of note for this clone: Coverage ceases 3 residues before the CDR3 finishes, and the germline J gene fills in the end. V gene TRBV5-1 combines with J gene TRBJ2-3, with D hard to call. The CDR3 has 16 amino acids. CDR1 and CDR2 (germline): SGHRS, YFSETQ. The V gene lost 4 bases and the J gene lost 0 bases, with 15 bases spanning the gap. The CDR3 reads CASSPPDDTSTDTQYF. The part of the CDR3 DNA that was read is TGCGCCAGCAGCCCCCCCGACGACACTAGCACAGATACG.

On this clone itself: The CDR3 goes on 3 residues after the read ends, and that part is filled in from the germline J gene. The genes are TRBV19 and TRBJ2-1, with 14 bases aligning to TRBD2. With V trimmed by 6 bases and J by 5 bases, 3 bases remained unmatched. There are 15 residues in the CDR3. The V gene's germline CDR1 is LNHDA and CDR2 SQIVND (reference sequence). CDR3 region: CASSGTSGSHNEQFF. The part of the CDR3 DNA that was read is TGTGCCAGTAGCGGGACTAGCGGGAGTCACAATGAG.

Judged by frequency, this clone is medium-sized. With the read ending 3 residues before the CDR3 end, the germline J gene is used to fill in that end. This chain links TRBV6-4 with TRBJ2-3; D is unclear. Germline assignment: CDR1 MRHNA and CDR2 SNTAGT. The CDR3 covers 12 residues. The V end lost 5 bases, the J end lost 1 base, and 4 bases lay between the germline ends. The CDR3 is CASSRGTDTQYF. The covered CDR3 bases are TGTGCCAGCAGTAGGGGCACAGATACG.

A remark on this clone: The read ends 3 residues early relative to the CDR3; the germline J gene fills the gap. V usage is TRBV7-2 and J usage is TRBJ2-6; maybe TRBD2 (5 bases). Trimming pared 5 bases from V and 3 bases from J, leaving 11 bases between. Per the germline V gene, CDR1 is SGHTA and CDR2 is FQGNSA. The CDR3 has 15 residues. The CDR3 reads CASSRDGVGANVLTF. The DNA read from the CDR3 is TGTGCCAGCAGCAGAGACGGGGTTGGGGCCAACGTC.

For this clone: The read ends 3 residues shy of where the CDR3 ends; the end is completed using the germline J gene. This chain links TRBV19 with TRBJ2-7; 10 nucleotides match TRBD2. The CDR3 is 14 residues long. Trimming at V came to 8 bases and at J to 4 bases, leaving 8 bases not matched to a gene. Germline values: CDR1 LNHDA, CDR2 SQIVND (reference sequence). Partial CDR3 DNA: TGTGCCAGTCACGGACTAGCGGCGCCATACGAG. Its translation is CASHGLAAPYE. The CDR3, in full, reads CASHGLAAPYEQYF.

In the case of this clone: Coverage ceases 3 residues before the CDR3 finishes, and the germline J gene fills in the end. V gene TRBV5-6 combines with J gene TRBJ2-1; the match to TRBD2 covers 8 bases. Germline assignment: CDR1 SGHDT and CDR2 YYEEEE. Losses at the gene ends were 0 bases for V and 8 bases for J; bases not matched to a gene: 7. CDR3 length equals 15 residues. CDR3 protein: CASSLAGGAGDEQFF. The DNA read from the CDR3 is TGTGCCAGCAGCTTGGCCGGGGGGGCTGGGGATGAG.

Worth noting for this clone: Read data end 3 residues before the CDR3 end; the end is taken from the germline J gene. J is TRBJ2-1 and V is TRBV2; 9 positions match TRBD2. This CDR3 is 15 amino acids long. Trimming removed 3 bases from V and 4 bases from J; junction bases left unmatched: 4. Germline loops: CDR1 SNHLY, CDR2 FYNNEI. CDR3 region: CASSEASGAYNEQFF. CDR3 DNA, as far as it was read: TGTGCCAGCAGTGAGGCTAGCGGGGCGTACAATGAG.